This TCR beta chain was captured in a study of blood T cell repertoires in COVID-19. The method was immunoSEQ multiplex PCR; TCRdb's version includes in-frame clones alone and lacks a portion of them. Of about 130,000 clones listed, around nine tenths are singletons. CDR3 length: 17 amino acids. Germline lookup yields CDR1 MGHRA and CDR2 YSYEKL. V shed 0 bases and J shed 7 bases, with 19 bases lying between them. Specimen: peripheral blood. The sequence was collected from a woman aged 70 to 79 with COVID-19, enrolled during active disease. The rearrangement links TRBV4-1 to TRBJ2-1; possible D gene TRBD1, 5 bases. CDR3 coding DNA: TGCGCCAGCAGCCAAGACTCTGGACAATTCTGGGCGAATGAGCAGTTCTTC. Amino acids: CASSQDSGQFWANEQFF.